This TCR beta chain was captured in a study of T cell responses to AZD1222 COVID-19 vaccine. About the research overall: Pooled samples include second doses given at about 4 or 12 weeks.

Trimming cost V 4 bases and J 0 bases, with 16 bases left between them. CDR1 and CDR2 from the germline V gene are KGHSH and LQKENI. The CDR3 is made up of 17 amino acids. Measured with immunoSEQ multiplex PCR; TCRdb has only the in-frame clones, and not every one. This sample has around 180,000 clones, with 85% to 95% found just once. Sequenced here: peripheral blood, sampled on day 0 of AZD1222 vaccination. The chain joins TRBV18 to TRBJ1-3, with D hard to call. This TCR was recovered from an adult in good health. The CDR3 loop reads CASSLRSLTSSGNTIYF. CDR3 bases: TGTGCCAGCTCACTTCGCAGCTTAACGAGCTCTGGAAACACCATATATTTT.